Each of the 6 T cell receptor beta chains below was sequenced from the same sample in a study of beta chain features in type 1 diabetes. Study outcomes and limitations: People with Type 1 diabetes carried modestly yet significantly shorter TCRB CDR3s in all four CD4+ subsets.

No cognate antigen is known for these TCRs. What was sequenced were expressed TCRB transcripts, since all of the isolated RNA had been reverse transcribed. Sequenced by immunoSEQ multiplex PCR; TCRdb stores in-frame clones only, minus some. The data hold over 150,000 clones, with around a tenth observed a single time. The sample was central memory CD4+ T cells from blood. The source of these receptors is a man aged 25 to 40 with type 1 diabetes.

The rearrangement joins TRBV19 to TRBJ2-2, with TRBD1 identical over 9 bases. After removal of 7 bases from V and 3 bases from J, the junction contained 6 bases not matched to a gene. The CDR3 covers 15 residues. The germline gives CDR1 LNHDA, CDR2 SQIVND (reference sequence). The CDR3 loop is CASTLRTGDTGELFF. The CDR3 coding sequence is TGTGCCAGTACCCTCCGGACAGGGGACACCGGGGAGCTGTTTTTT.

CDR3 nucleotide sequence: TGCAGCGTTGAGTCGGGGGGGGGCTACGAGCAGTACTTC. Its protein product is CSVESGGGYEQYF. The genes are TRBV29-1 and TRBJ2-7; 8 bases align to TRBD2. Germline CDR1 and CDR2: SQVTM and ANQGSEA. The CDR3 length is 13 residues. V shed 3 bases and J 3 bases; nucleotides not matched to a gene: 4.

The CDR3 here is CASSEAPGLAEVETQYF. CDR3 DNA: TGTGCCAGCAGTGAGGCTCCGGGACTAGCGGAAGTCGAGACCCAGTACTTC. V is TRBV6-1 and J is TRBJ2-5, with 11 bases identical to TRBD2. There are 17 residues in the CDR3. The V segment lost 3 bases and the J segment 5 bases; nucleotides outside the gene matches: 11. Germline V gives CDR1 MNHNS, CDR2 SASEGT.

The chain's CDR3 is CSVEGVAEQSYNEQFF. CDR3 DNA sequence: TGCAGCGTTGAAGGGGTAGCGGAACAATCCTACAATGAGCAGTTCTTC. The chain couples TRBV29-1 to TRBJ2-1, with a possible D match to TRBD2 (6 bases). The germline gives CDR1 SQVTM, CDR2 ANQGSEA. CDR3 length: 16 residues. Between the trimmed V and J ends, which lost 1 base and 1 base, there was a span of 14 bases.

The CDR3 sequence is CASTQQQGIGTGELFF. The CDR3 region has the DNA TGTGCCAGCACCCAGCAACAGGGGATCGGTACCGGGGAGCTGTTTTTT. This chain links TRBV7-9 with TRBJ2-2; the match to TRBD1 covers 7 bases. Germline values: CDR1 SEHNR, CDR2 FQNEAQ (reference sequence). Trimming at V came to 7 bases and at J to 5 bases, leaving 13 bases not matched to a gene. The CDR3 has 16 residues.

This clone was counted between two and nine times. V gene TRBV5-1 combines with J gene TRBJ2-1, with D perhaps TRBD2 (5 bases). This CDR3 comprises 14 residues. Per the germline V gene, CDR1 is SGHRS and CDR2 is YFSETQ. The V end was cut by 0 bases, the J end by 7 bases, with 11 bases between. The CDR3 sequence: CASSLGGGPNEQFF. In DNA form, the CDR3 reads TGCGCCAGCAGCTTGGGAGGAGGTCCTAATGAGCAGTTCTTC.